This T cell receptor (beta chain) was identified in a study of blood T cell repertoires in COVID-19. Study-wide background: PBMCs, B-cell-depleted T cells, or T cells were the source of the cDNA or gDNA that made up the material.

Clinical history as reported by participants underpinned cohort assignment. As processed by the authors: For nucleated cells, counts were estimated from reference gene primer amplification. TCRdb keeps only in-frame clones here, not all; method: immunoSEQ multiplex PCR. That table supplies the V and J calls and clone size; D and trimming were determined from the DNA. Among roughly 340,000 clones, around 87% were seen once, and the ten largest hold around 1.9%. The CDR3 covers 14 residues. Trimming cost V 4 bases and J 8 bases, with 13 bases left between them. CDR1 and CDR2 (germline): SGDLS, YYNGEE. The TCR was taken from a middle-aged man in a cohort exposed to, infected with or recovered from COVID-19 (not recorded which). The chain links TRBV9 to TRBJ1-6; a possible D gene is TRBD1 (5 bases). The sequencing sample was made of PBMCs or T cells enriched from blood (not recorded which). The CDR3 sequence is CASSKGMGDSPLHF. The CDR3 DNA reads TGTGCCAGCAGCAAGGGGATGGGTGATTCACCCCTCCACTTT.